The source of this T cell receptor (beta chain) is a study of vaccination and CD4 T cells after COVID-19. Regarding treatment: approximately nine-day PBMC culture with coronavirus spike peptide pools or control peptides (ViraFEST assay). With peptide pools, ViraFEST first expanded antigen-specific T cells and afterwards sequenced their TCRs. V lost 4 bases and J lost 7, with 7 bases in between. Germline CDR1 and CDR2: LNHDA and SQIVND (reference sequence). The CDR3 sequence is 11 residues long. Cultured CD4+ T cell DNA underwent sequencing with the Oncomine TCR Beta short-read assay. TCRdb reprocessed the PCR reads with MiXCR, giving one entry per CDR3 protein. This repertoire shows about 20,000 distinct CDR3 sequences, approximately 62% found once; its top ten account for 3.7%. As for this clonotype: What it binds is unknown.

The rearrangement links TRBV19 to TRBJ1-2; D unresolved. Source material: CD4+ T cells from blood, cultured in vitro. The clonotype originates from a human donor who had recovered from COVID-19. CDR3 DNA sequence: TGTGCCAGTAGTAATTGGAGTGGCTACACCTTC. It specifies CASSNWSGYTF.